This T cell receptor beta chain is from a study of cytomegalovirus exposure and HLA in healthy donors. About the study: A subsequent analysis stated that the 120 validation repertoires were run on the same platform as the 550 to 750 first-cohort repertoires. Study-wide results and caveats: 164 TCR beta chains were listed as cytomegalovirus-associated. Most TCR sequences were seen very rarely across donors, but some public TCRs occurred in many. Reported results showed that the classifier diagnosed cytomegalovirus status with high specificity and sensitivity.

Remarks on this clone: What it recognizes is unknown.

Sequencing used immunoSEQ multiplex PCR; TCRdb keeps in-frame clones, though not all of them. This sample has 260,000 or so clones, with 90% found just once. With V trimmed by 0 bases and J by 0 bases, 1 base remained unmatched. The germline V gene has CDR1 SGHDT and CDR2 YYEEEE. CDR3 length: 18 amino acids. This chain joins TRBV5-6 and TRBJ2-6; 12 nucleotides agree with TRBD2. This TCR derives from a woman in her 30s in good health and CMV-seronegative. Sample: PBMCs. The chain's CDR3 is CASSLGLAGVSGANVLTF. In DNA form, the CDR3 reads TGTGCCAGCAGCTTGGGACTAGCGGGAGTCTCTGGGGCCAACGTCCTGACTTTC.